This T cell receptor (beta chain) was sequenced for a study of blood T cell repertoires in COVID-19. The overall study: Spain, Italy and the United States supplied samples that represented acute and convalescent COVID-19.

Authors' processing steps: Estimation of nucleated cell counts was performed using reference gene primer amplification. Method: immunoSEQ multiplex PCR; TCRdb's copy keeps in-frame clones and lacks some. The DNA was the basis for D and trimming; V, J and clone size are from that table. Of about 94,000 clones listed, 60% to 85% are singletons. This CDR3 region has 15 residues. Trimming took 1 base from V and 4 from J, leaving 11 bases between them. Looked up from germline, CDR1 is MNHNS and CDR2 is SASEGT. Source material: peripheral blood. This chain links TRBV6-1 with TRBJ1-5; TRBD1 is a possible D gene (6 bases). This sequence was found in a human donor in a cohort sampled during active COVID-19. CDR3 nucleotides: TGTGCCAGCAGTGAAGAACAGGGCAGAAATCAGCCCCAGCATTTT. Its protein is CASSEEQGRNQPQHF.